The 24 T cell receptor beta chains given below trace back to one sample, sequenced in a study of CD8 T cells in ankylosing spondylitis. Study-wide findings and caveats: There was a TCR beta motif, made of several highly homologous variants, that appeared characteristic of ankylosing spondylitis blood.

TCRdb reprocessed the 5' RACE reads via MiXCR and lists one record per CDR3 protein. The table shows about 220,000 distinct CDR3 sequences, with about a sixth occurring only once. These TCRs' antigens remain unknown. Sequences were obtained from blood, either unsorted or a sorted T cell fraction (not recorded which). The receptors shown here come from a male donor with ankylosing spondylitis.

This clonotype has more than one count but fewer than ten. The chain combines TRBV29-1 with TRBJ2-7; D is uncertain. V was cut by 0 bases and J by 9 bases, with 9 bases left in between. CDR1 is SQVTM, CDR2 ANQGSEA, per germline. The CDR3 totals 11 residues. CDR3 protein: CSVEEVFGQYF. The DNA for the CDR3 is TGCAGCGTTGAAGAGGTGTTCGGGCAGTACTTC.

This clonotype was observed a few times. The chain carries TRBV12-3 or TRBV12-4 and TRBJ2-7; maybe TRBD2 (5 bases). V was pared by 2 bases and J by 6 bases, with 8 bases between. This CDR3 is built from 12 residues. The CDR3 is CASSLQEAEQYF. For the CDR3, the DNA is TGTGCCAGCAGTTTACAGGAGGCCGAGCAGTACTTC.

This rearrangement joins TRBV4-1 to TRBJ2-7; TRBD2 agrees at 10 bases. CDR3 length: 19 residues. Per the germline V gene, CDR1 is MGHRA and CDR2 is YSYEKL. J gave up 4 bases and V 1 base, and 16 bases lay outside the gene matches. The CDR3 coding sequence is TGCGCCAGCAGCCAAGTCTTGACCAAAGTTACTAGCGGGGCTTACGAGCAGTACTTC. This codes for CASSQVLTKVTSGAYEQYF.

V is TRBV6-4 and J is TRBJ2-1; 7 bases map to TRBD2. The germline CDR1 and CDR2 sequences are MRHNA and SNTAGT. With 6 bases clipped from V and 6 bases from J, the junction kept 5 bases outside the gene matches. The CDR3 runs to 13 residues. The chain's CDR3 is CASSATSSNEQFF. DNA for the CDR3: TGTGCCAGCAGCGCGACTAGCAGCAATGAGCAGTTCTTC.

This clonotype was seen a handful of times. Written as DNA, the CDR3 is TGCAGCGTTGAAGATCCCAGGGGGCTGAGGAATGAGCAGTTCTTC. Its protein product is CSVEDPRGLRNEQFF. The rearrangement joins TRBV29-1 to TRBJ2-1, with 8 nucleotides matching TRBD1. The CDR3 length is 15 residues. CDR1 SQVTM and CDR2 ANQGSEA come from the germline V gene. V lost 0 bases, J lost 7 bases, and 8 bases stayed unmatched.

This clonotype has a count of ten or more. The chain uses TRBV4-1 and TRBJ1-1; the D is unclear. V lost 3 bases, J lost 1 base, and 12 bases lay in between. This CDR3 region has 15 residues. Germline-derived CDR1 and CDR2 are MGHRA and YSYEKL. Written as DNA, the CDR3 is TGCGCCAGCAGCCACCCCGCCGGGCCGAACACTGAAGCTTTCTTT. Its translation: CASSHPAGPNTEAFF.

In DNA form, the CDR3 reads TGTGCCTGGAGCACGACAGGGGGGACAGATACGCAGTATTTT. It is translated as CAWSTTGGTDTQYF. The chain combines TRBV30 with TRBJ2-3; 9 bases line up with TRBD1. The CDR3 has 14 residues. The junction had 4 bases not matched to a gene; V was cut back by 3 bases and J by 3 bases. Germline V gene lookup returns CDR1 GTSNPN and CDR2 SVGIG (reference sequence).

This clonotype has more than one count but fewer than ten. V usage is TRBV12-3 or TRBV12-4 and J usage is TRBJ2-1, with D tentatively TRBD2 (6 bases). V gave up 6 bases and J gave up 3 bases, with 24 bases separating them. This CDR3 comprises 18 residues. The CDR3 here is CASSPLYPRTGGYNEQFF. CDR3 coding DNA: TGTGCCAGCAGCCCCTTATACCCCCGTACCGGGGGCTACAATGAGCAGTTCTTC.

The chain employs TRBV2 and TRBJ2-2; D is possibly TRBD2 (6 bases). The germline gives CDR1 SNHLY, CDR2 FYNNEI. Between the trimmed V and J ends, which lost 6 bases and 2 bases, there was a span of 13 bases. The CDR3 length is 15 residues. CDR3 DNA: TGTGCCAGCAGCCCACCGGGACTTAACACCGGGGAGCTGTTTTTT. It encodes CASSPPGLNTGELFF.

The V gene is TRBV9, the J gene TRBJ1-1, with TRBD1 as a possible D gene (5 bases). Trimming stripped 0 bases from V and 8 bases from J, with 11 bases between. The CDR3 extends over 13 amino acids. From germline, CDR1 is SGDLS and CDR2 YYNGEE. The CDR3 loop is CASSVEEGMEAFF. The CDR3 coding sequence is TGTGCCAGCAGCGTAGAAGAGGGGATGGAAGCTTTCTTT.

The genes are TRBV7-9 and TRBJ1-2; no clear D gene. The V gene's germline CDR1 is SEHNR and CDR2 FQNEAQ (reference sequence). V was shortened by 5 bases and J by 3 bases, with 16 bases between the two germline ends. The CDR3 covers 15 residues. CDR3 in amino acids: CASSPQFRPDYGYTF. CDR3 bases: TGTGCCAGCAGCCCGCAATTTAGACCCGACTATGGCTACACCTTC.

V usage is TRBV5-1 and J usage is TRBJ2-3; maybe TRBD2 (6 bases). This CDR3 spans 15 amino acids. CDR1 and CDR2 from the germline V gene are SGHRS and YFSETQ. Trimming left V 3 bases short and J 3 bases short, with 14 bases between. CDR3 nucleotides: TGCGCCAGCAGCTGGGGGTCGGAGGGTACAGATACGCAGTATTTT. It encodes CASSWGSEGTDTQYF. The variable domain in full, with the rest retrieved from reference TRBV5-1 and TRBJ2-3, is KAGVTQTPRYLIKTRGQQVTLSCSPISGHRSVSWYQQTPGQGLQFLFEYFSETQRNKGNFPGRFSGRQFSNSRSEMNVSTLELGDSALYLCASSWGSEGTDTQYFGPGTRLTVL.

The sample holds many counts of this clonotype. The chain joins TRBV19 to TRBJ2-1; D unclear. This CDR3 region has 17 residues. Trimming removed 6 bases at V and 0 bases at J, with 18 bases between. Germline V gene lookup returns CDR1 LNHDA and CDR2 SQIVND (reference sequence). As DNA, the CDR3 is TGTGCCAGTAGCGCGATACGTTCGACAACCTCCTACAATGAGCAGTTCTTC. Translated: CASSAIRSTTSYNEQFF. Filled out from reference TRBV19 and TRBJ2-1, the complete variable domain reads DGGITQSPKYLFRKEGQNVTLSCEQNLNHDAMYWYRQDPGQGLRLIYYSQIVNDFQKGDIAEGYSVSREKKESFPLTVTSAQKNPTAFYLCASSAIRSTTSYNEQFFGPGTRLTVL.

J is TRBJ2-7 and V is TRBV10-3, with unresolved D. The CDR3 covers 13 residues. The ends were cut back, 6 bases at V and 3 bases at J, with 12 bases in the middle. Germline-derived CDR1 and CDR2 are ENHRY and SYGVKD. CDR3 DNA: TGTGCCATCAGACCCGCTGCAGACTACGAGCAGTACTTC. Protein: CAIRPAADYEQYF.

In its sample, this clonotype was seen a few times. One end of the junction varies from germline; a read error may be responsible. V usage is TRBV5-6 and J usage is TRBJ2-1, with TRBD2 matching over 8 bases. In germline, CDR1 is SGHDT, CDR2 YYEEEE. CDR3 length: 17 residues. CDR3 nucleotides: TGTGCCGGCAGCTTGTGGGTAGCGGGAACCTCCTACAATGAGCAGTTCTTC. Translating it yields CAGSLWVAGTSYNEQFF.

The V gene is TRBV28, the J gene TRBJ1-1, with D possibly being TRBD1 (6 bases). This CDR3 contains 12 residues. Per germline, CDR1 MDHEN and CDR2 SYDVKM. The germline V and J ends were trimmed by 6 bases and 7 bases, with 12 bases remaining between them. As DNA, the CDR3 is TGTGCCAGCAGAGATGGACAGTTTGAAGCTTTCTTT. It specifies CASRDGQFEAFF.

This clonotype has only a few counts. The rearrangement links TRBV28 to TRBJ2-2, with 8 bases that match TRBD2. This CDR3 spans 15 amino acids. Trimming cost V 6 bases and J 1 base; bases outside gene matches: 4. Germline-derived CDR1 and CDR2 are MDHEN and SYDVKM. CDR3: CASRRTSWNTGELFF. As DNA, the CDR3 is TGTGCCAGCAGGCGGACTAGCTGGAACACCGGGGAGCTGTTTTTT.

This clonotype was seen repeatedly, ten times or more. The rearrangement uses TRBV4-1 and TRBJ2-3; D may be TRBD1 or TRBD2 (5 bases each). In germline, CDR1 is MGHRA, CDR2 YSYEKL. Trimming took off 4 bases at V and 2 bases at J, with 22 bases between the two ends. The CDR3 runs 18 residues. In nucleotides, the CDR3 is TGCGCCAGCAGCCGACTGATTCACTCCGGGACCGACACAGATACGCAGTATTTT. This codes for CASSRLIHSGTDTDTQYF.

The J gene is TRBJ2-1, the V gene TRBV4-1; D is perhaps TRBD2 (6 bases). Per germline, CDR1 MGHRA and CDR2 YSYEKL. The CDR3 covers 16 residues. Trimming left V 1 base short and J 0 bases short, with 10 bases between. The CDR3: CASSQVAGSSYNEQFF. CDR3 in DNA: TGCGCCAGCAGCCAAGTGGCCGGGAGCTCCTACAATGAGCAGTTCTTC.

This clonotype has just a few counts. The V call is TRBV20-1, the J call TRBJ2-1, with 11 bases aligning to TRBD2. The J segment lost 3 bases and the V segment lost 4 bases, leaving 11 bases of the junction unmatched. Germline CDR1 reads DFQATT; CDR2 reads SNEGSKA (reference sequence). The CDR3 is 17 amino acids. This chain's CDR3 is CSAIPLAGVYRYNEQFF. The CDR3 DNA follows: TGCAGTGCTATTCCACTAGCGGGAGTGTATCGCTACAATGAGCAGTTCTTC.

The J gene is TRBJ1-1, the V gene TRBV28; D call uncertain. Trimming shortened V by 2 bases and J by 4 bases, and 11 bases separated the two germline ends. Germline CDR1 MDHEN, CDR2 SYDVKM. The CDR3 totals 14 residues. CDR3 DNA: TGTGCCAGCAGTTTACACCCCCGGACCACTGAAGCTTTCTTT. This gives the protein CASSLHPRTTEAFF.

The chain employs TRBV7-2 and TRBJ2-3, with 10 bases fitting TRBD2. Germline V gene lookup returns CDR1 SGHTA and CDR2 FQGNSA. This CDR3 region has 16 residues. The V gene end was trimmed by 7 bases and the J gene end by 6 bases; junction bases not matched to a gene: 13. The CDR3 DNA is TGTGCCAGCACCTCAGGCTGGCTAGCGGGAGTTGATACGCAGTATTTT. Its translation is CASTSGWLAGVDTQYF.

This clonotype was counted between two and nine times. The chain links TRBV29-1 to TRBJ1-3; 9 nucleotides line up with TRBD1. The germline CDR1 and CDR2 sequences are SQVTM and ANQGSEA. The CDR3 sequence is 15 residues long. V dropped 4 bases and J dropped 1; count of bases not matched to a gene: 5. The DNA for the CDR3 is TGCAGCGTTGTGAGCGGGACAGGGTCTGGAAACACCATATATTTT. Residues: CSVVSGTGSGNTIYF.

In this sample, this clonotype turned up a few times. The chain has TRBV9 and TRBJ2-3, with 9 positions matching TRBD2. This CDR3 spans 21 amino acids. J lost 7 bases, V lost 0 bases, and 24 bases had no gene match. Looked up from germline, CDR1 is SGDLS and CDR2 is YYNGEE. The CDR3 loop reads CASSVGGGGLAGPPDLNTQYF. The CDR3 nucleotides read TGTGCCAGCAGCGTAGGAGGAGGGGGCCTAGCGGGACCCCCTGACCTCAATACGCAGTATTTT.